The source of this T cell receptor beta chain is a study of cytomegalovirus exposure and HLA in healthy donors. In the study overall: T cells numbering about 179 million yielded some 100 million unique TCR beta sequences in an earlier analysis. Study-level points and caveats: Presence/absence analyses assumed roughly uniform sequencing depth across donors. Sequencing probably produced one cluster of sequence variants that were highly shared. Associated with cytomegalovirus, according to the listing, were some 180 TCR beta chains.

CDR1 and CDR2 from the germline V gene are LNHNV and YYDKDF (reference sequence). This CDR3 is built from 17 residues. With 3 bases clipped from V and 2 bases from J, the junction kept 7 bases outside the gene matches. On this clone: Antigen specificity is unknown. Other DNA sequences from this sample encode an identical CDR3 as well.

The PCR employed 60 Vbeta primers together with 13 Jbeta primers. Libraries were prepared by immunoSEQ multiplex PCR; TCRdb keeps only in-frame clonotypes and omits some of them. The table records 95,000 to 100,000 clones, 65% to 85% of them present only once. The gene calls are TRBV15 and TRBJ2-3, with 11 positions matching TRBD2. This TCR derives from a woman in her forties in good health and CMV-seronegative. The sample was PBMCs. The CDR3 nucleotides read TGTGCCACCAGCAGGGAGGCTAGCGGGGGGTCCACAGATACGCAGTATTTT. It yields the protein CATSREASGGSTDTQYF.